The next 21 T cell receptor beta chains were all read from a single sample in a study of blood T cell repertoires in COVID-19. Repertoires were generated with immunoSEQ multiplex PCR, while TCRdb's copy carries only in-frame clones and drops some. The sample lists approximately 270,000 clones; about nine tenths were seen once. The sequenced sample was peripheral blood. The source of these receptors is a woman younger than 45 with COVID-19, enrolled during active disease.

The CDR3 here is CASSLTGENQPQHF. CDR3 sequence (DNA): TGTGCCAGCAGCCTGACAGGGGAGAATCAGCCCCAGCATTTT. The chain has TRBV6-2 or TRBV6-3 and TRBJ1-5; 8 positions match TRBD1. Germline CDR1 is MNHEY and CDR2 is SVGEGT. The CDR3 is 14 amino acids. V trimming: 6 bases; J trimming: 4 bases; junction bases outside the gene matches: 5.

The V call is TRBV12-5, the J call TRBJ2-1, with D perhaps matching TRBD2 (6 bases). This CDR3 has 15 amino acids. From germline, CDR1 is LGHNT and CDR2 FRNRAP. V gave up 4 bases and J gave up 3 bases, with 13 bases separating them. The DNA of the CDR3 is TGTGCTAGTGGTTATGGGTTGGGAGGCTACAATGAGCAGTTCTTC. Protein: CASGYGLGGYNEQFF.

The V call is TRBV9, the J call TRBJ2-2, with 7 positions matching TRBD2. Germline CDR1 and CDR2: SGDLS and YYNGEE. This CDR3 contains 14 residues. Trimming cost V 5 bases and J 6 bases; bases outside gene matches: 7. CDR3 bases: TGTGCCAGCAGTGATCGCGGGGGATCCGGGGAGCTGTTTTTT. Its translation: CASSDRGGSGELFF.

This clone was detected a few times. The CDR3 loop is CASSLLGSGTDTQYF. The CDR3 nucleotides are TGCGCCAGCAGCCTCCTCGGGTCCGGCACAGATACGCAGTATTTT. V is TRBV4-1 and J is TRBJ2-3; D is unclear. Trimming removed 4 bases from V and 1 base from J, with 12 bases in between. Germline V gives CDR1 MGHRA, CDR2 YSYEKL. This CDR3 is built from 15 residues.

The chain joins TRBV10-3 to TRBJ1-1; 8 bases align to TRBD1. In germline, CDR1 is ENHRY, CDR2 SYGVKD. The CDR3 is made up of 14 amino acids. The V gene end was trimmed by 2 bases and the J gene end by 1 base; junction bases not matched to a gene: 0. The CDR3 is CAISEGTGNTEAFF. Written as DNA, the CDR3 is TGTGCCATCAGTGAGGGGACAGGGAACACTGAAGCTTTCTTT.

The CDR3 DNA reads TGTGCCAGCAACAACAGGGGGCAGGGTGAAAAACTGTTTTTT. Its translation: CASNNRGQGEKLFF. The chain joins TRBV6-6 to TRBJ1-4; TRBD1 aligns across 9 bases. The CDR3 consists of 14 residues. The J segment lost 7 bases and the V segment lost 7 bases, leaving 7 bases of the junction unmatched. Germline V gene data show CDR1 as MNHNY and CDR2 as SVGAGI (reference sequence).

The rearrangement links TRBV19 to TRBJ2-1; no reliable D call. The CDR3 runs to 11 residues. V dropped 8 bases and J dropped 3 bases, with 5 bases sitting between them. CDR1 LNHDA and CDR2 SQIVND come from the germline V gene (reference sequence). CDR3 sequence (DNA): TGTGCCAGTGCAGACTACAATGAGCAGTTCTTC. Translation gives CASADYNEQFF.

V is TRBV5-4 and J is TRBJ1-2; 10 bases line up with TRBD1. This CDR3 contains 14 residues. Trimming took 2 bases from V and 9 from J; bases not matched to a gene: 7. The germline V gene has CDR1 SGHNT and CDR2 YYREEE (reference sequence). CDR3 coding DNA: TGTGCCAGCAGCTTTTCGGGACAGGGGTTGAGCTACACCTTC. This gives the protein CASSFSGQGLSYTF.

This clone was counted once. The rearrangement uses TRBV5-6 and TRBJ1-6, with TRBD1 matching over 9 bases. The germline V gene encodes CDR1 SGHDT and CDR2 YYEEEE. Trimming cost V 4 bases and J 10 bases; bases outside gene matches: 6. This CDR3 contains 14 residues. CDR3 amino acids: CASSPGQGGSPLHF. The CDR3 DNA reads TGTGCCAGCAGCCCGGGACAGGGCGGGTCACCCCTCCACTTT.

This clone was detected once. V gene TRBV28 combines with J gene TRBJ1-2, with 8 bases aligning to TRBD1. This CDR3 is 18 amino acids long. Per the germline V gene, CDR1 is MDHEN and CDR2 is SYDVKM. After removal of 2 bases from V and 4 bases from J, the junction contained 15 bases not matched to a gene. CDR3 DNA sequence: TGTGCCAGCAGTTTAAGGGGACTCAGGGGGCAATCTCCCTATGGCTACACCTTC. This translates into CASSLRGLRGQSPYGYTF.

This CDR3 is CASSEGFGPGEYSNQPQHF. Here the CDR3 DNA reads TGTGCCAGCAGTGAAGGGTTTGGTCCGGGGGAATATAGCAATCAGCCCCAGCATTTT. The rearrangement joins TRBV2 to TRBJ1-5, with a tentative D call TRBD1 (5 bases). CDR1 SNHLY and CDR2 FYNNEI come from the germline V gene. V lost 1 base to trimming and J lost 0 bases, with 19 bases between them. The CDR3 runs to 19 residues.

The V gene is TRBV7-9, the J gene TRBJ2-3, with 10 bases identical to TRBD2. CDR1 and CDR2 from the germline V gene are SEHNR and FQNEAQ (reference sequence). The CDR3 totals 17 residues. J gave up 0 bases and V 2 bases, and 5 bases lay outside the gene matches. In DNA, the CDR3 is TGTGCCAGCAGCTTACTAGCGGGAGCCCATAGCACAGATACGCAGTATTTT. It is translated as CASSLLAGAHSTDTQYF.

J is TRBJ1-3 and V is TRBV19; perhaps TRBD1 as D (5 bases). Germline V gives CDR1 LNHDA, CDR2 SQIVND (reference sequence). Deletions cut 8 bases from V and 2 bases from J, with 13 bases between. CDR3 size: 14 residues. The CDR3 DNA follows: TGTGCCAGTGGGGGGGGAGCGGCTGGAAACACCATATATTTT. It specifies CASGGGAAGNTIYF.

The CDR3 here is CASSAGRGAPSSYEQYF. The CDR3 DNA reads as TGCGCCAGCAGTGCGGGCAGGGGAGCCCCCAGCTCCTACGAGCAGTACTTC. The chain carries TRBV10-1 and TRBJ2-7; a possible D gene is TRBD1 (6 bases). CDR1 and CDR2 (germline): WNHNN, SYGVQD (reference sequence). The CDR3 contains 17 residues. The V gene lost 4 bases and the J gene lost 0 bases, with 19 bases spanning the gap.

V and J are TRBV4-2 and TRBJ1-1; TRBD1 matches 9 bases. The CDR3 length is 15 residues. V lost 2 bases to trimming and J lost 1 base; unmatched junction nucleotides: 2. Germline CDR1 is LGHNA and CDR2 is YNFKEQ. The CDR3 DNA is TGTGCCAGCAGCCAATGGGACAGGGCGAACACTGAAGCTTTCTTT. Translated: CASSQWDRANTEAFF.

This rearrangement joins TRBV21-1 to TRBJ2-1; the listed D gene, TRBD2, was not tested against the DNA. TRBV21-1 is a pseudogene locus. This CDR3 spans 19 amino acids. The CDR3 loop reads CASSKPGLAGMCPFNEQFF. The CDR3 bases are TGTGCCAGCAGCAAACCGGGACTAGCGGGAATGTGTCCCTTCAATGAGCAGTTCTTC.

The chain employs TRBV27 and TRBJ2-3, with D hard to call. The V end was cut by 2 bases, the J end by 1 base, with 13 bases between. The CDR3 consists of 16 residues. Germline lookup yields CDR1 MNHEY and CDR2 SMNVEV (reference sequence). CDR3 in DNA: TGTGCCAGCAGTTTAGCGCCAAGCGCCGGCACAGATACGCAGTATTTT. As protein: CASSLAPSAGTDTQYF.

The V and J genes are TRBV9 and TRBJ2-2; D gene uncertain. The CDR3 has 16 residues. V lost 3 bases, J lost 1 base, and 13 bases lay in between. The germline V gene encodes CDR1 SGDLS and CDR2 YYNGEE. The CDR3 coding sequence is TGTGCCAGCAGCGCCCCTTCCCTCCTGAACACCGGGGAGCTGTTTTTT. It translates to CASSAPSLLNTGELFF.

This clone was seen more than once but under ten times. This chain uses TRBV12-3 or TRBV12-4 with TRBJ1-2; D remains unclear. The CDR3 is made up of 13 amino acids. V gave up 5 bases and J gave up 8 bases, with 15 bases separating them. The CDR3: CASSPDTPQGYTF. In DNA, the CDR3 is TGTGCCAGCAGTCCCGATACCCCACAGGGCTACACCTTC.

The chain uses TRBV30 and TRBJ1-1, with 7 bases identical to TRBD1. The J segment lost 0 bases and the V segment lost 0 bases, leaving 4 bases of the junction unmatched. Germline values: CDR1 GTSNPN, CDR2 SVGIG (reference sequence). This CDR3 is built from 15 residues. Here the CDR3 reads CAWSVPGTVNTEAFF. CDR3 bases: TGTGCCTGGAGTGTACCCGGGACAGTGAACACTGAAGCTTTCTTT.

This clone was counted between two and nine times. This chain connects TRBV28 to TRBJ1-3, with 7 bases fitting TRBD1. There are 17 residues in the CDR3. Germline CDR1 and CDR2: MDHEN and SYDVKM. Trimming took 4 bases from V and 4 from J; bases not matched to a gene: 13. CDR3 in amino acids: CASSSPGPRRGGNTIYF. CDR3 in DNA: TGTGCCAGCAGTTCACCCGGACCGCGCAGGGGGGGAAACACCATATATTTT. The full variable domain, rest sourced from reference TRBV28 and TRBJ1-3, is DVKVTQSSRYLVKRTGEKVFLECVQDMDHENMFWYRQDPGLGLRLIYFSYDVKMKEKGDIPEGYSVSREKKERFSLILESASTNQTSMYLCASSSPGPRRGGNTIYFGEGSWLTVV.